This T cell receptor beta chain derives from a study of blood T cell repertoires in COVID-19. Generated by immunoSEQ multiplex PCR, the TCRdb table keeps only in-frame clones and is missing some. The sample has some 390,000 clones, 70% to 90% seen once. V shed 1 base and J 6 bases; nucleotides not matched to a gene: 5. Looked up from germline, CDR1 is SGHRS and CDR2 is YFSETQ. This CDR3 is built from 15 residues. The chain links TRBV5-1 to TRBJ2-7; 12 positions match TRBD1. This receptor was taken from a woman in her thirties or forties with COVID-19, enrolled during active disease. Specimen: peripheral blood. The CDR3 coding sequence is TGCGCCAGCAGCTTGATGGGACAGGGGGCTTCCGAGCAGTACTTC. The encoded protein is CASSLMGQGASEQYF.